The TCR beta chain described here comes from a study of shared clonotypes between healthy human individuals. Data came from immunoSEQ multiplex PCR; TCRdb stores just in-frame clones and leaves some out. Seen here are hundreds of thousands of clones, 72% observed once, and the top ten hold approximately 1.8%. A single count supports this clone. The CDR3 spans 19 residues. V gave up 5 bases and J gave up 0 bases, with 23 bases separating them. CDR1 and CDR2 from the germline V gene are SGHDN and FVKESK. The rearrangement joins TRBV14 to TRBJ1-3, with D tentatively TRBD1 (5 bases). Sequences were obtained from memory CD4+ T cells sorted from blood. Stated subset: CD45RA-negative fraction. This TCR was recovered from a woman between 25 and 40 years old in good health. Here the CDR3 DNA reads TGTGCCAGCAGCAACGGACTGAATGGATGGGGCTTCTCTGGAAACACCATATATTTT. Translated, it gives CASSNGLNGWGFSGNTIYF.